These 21 T cell receptor beta chains were sequenced from one sample in a study of cytomegalovirus exposure and HLA in healthy donors. The PCR was carried out with 60 Vbeta primers and 13 Jbeta primers. Here immunoSEQ multiplex PCR was the method, and the copy in TCRdb shows in-frame clones only, minus some. This sample carries tens of thousands of clones, about 80% of them seen once, and the ten largest clones take less than 40%. Sequencing used PBMCs. The source is a man between 45 and 60 years old in good health and CMV-seropositive.

The chain links TRBV11-2 to TRBJ1-2, with TRBD1 matching 7 bases. The CDR3 spans 15 residues. Germline V lookup: CDR1 SGHAT, CDR2 FQNNGV. The ends lost 0 bases at V and 4 bases at J; junction bases unmatched: 5. The CDR3 sequence: CASSLELGQPYGYTF. The CDR3 nucleotides are TGTGCCAGCAGCTTAGAATTGGGACAGCCCTATGGCTACACCTTC.

CDR3 region: CASRRTSGMLEQYF. As DNA, the CDR3 is TGTGCCAGCAGGCGGACTAGCGGGATGCTCGAGCAGTACTTC. The rearrangement links TRBV6-1 to TRBJ2-7, with 12 bases fitting TRBD2. Germline V CDR1 and CDR2: MNHNS, SASEGT. This CDR3 spans 14 amino acids. Trimming removed 6 bases from V and 6 bases from J; junction bases left unmatched: 6.

The chain joins TRBV5-1 to TRBJ2-5; 7 positions agree with TRBD1. The germline V gene encodes CDR1 SGHRS and CDR2 YFSETQ. Trimming at V came to 4 bases and at J to 2 bases, leaving 14 bases not matched to a gene. CDR3 length: 17 residues. This CDR3 reads CASSANRGRGLQETQYF. The DNA of the CDR3 is TGCGCCAGCAGCGCCAACAGGGGAAGGGGTCTACAAGAGACCCAGTACTTC.

The chain combines TRBV7-2 with TRBJ1-2, with D perhaps matching TRBD1 (5 bases). The CDR3 extends over 13 amino acids. Germline loops: CDR1 SGHTA, CDR2 FQGNSA. V was trimmed by 5 bases and J by 1 base, leaving 8 bases between them. CDR3 coding DNA: TGTGCCAGCAGCCCGGGGGTTAACTATGGCTACACCTTC. Translating gives CASSPGVNYGYTF.

The chain has TRBV29-1 and TRBJ1-1; 8 nucleotides align to TRBD1. CDR3 size: 12 residues. CDR1 and CDR2 from the germline V gene are SQVTM and ANQGSEA. V shed 6 bases, J shed 5 bases, and the junction held 5 bases outside the gene matches. This chain's CDR3 is CSVLTGVTEAFF. The CDR3 DNA reads as TGCAGCGTCTTGACAGGGGTGACTGAAGCTTTCTTT.

V gene TRBV6-5 combines with J gene TRBJ1-2; 7 nucleotides line up with TRBD1. The CDR3 spans 14 residues. V was clipped by 7 bases and J by 4 bases; unmatched bases: 9. The germline gives CDR1 MNHEY, CDR2 SVGAGI. CDR3 residues: CASNPDRVGYGYTF. CDR3 coding DNA: TGTGCCAGCAATCCCGACAGGGTGGGCTATGGCTACACCTTC.

This sequence joins TRBV28 and TRBJ1-1; D gene unclear. Germline assignment: CDR1 MDHEN and CDR2 SYDVKM. Trimming took off 2 bases at V and 6 bases at J, with 10 bases between the two ends. The CDR3 extends over 13 amino acids. The CDR3 loop is CASSLTRFPEAFF. The CDR3 DNA sequence: TGTGCCAGCAGTTTAACTCGGTTTCCTGAAGCTTTCTTT.

CDR3 DNA sequence: TGTGCCAGCAGCCAAGACCTCAGGGGAGATACGCAGTATTTT. Its protein is CASSQDLRGDTQYF. The chain carries TRBV4-2 and TRBJ2-3, with a weak D call TRBD1 (6 bases). There are 14 residues in the CDR3. CDR1 is LGHNA, CDR2 YNFKEQ, per germline. The V end was cut by 0 bases, the J end by 5 bases, with 9 bases between.

This clone has only a few counts. V and J are TRBV9 and TRBJ2-2; 10 bases map to TRBD2. This CDR3 has 17 residues. J gave up 3 bases and V 4 bases, and 9 bases lay outside the gene matches. The V gene's germline CDR1 is SGDLS and CDR2 YYNGEE. CDR3 residues: CASSIHLAGVDTGELFF. CDR3 sequence (DNA): TGTGCCAGCAGCATCCACCTAGCGGGAGTTGACACCGGGGAGCTGTTTTTT.

This chain links TRBV7-6 with TRBJ2-1; D remains unclear. The CDR3 consists of 16 residues. From germline, CDR1 is SGHVS and CDR2 FNYEAQ. V was clipped by 5 bases and J by 1 base, with 15 bases between them. CDR3 DNA sequence: TGTGCCAGCAGCCCAGGTGGGCTCCCTTCCTACAATGAGCAGTTCTTC. Its protein is CASSPGGLPSYNEQFF.

The chain combines TRBV5-4 with TRBJ2-1; 11 bases map to TRBD2. After removal of 0 bases from V and 8 bases from J, the junction contained 7 bases not matched to a gene. Germline assignment: CDR1 SGHNT and CDR2 YYREEE (reference sequence). The CDR3 is 16 amino acids. Written as DNA, the CDR3 is TGTGCCAGCAGCTTGGACGCGACTAGCGGGGTCGATGAGCAGTTCTTC. Translation: CASSLDATSGVDEQFF.

This clone has only a few counts. The J gene is TRBJ2-5, the V gene TRBV5-4; D perhaps matches TRBD1 (6 bases). V gave up 3 bases and J gave up 9 bases, with 18 bases separating them. The length of the CDR3 is 14 residues. Germline CDR1 reads SGHNT; CDR2 reads YYREEE (reference sequence). The CDR3 region has the DNA TGTGCCAGCAGCTATCTACAGGGTTCTCGGGCCCAGTACTTC. Residues: CASSYLQGSRAQYF.

This chain connects TRBV19 to TRBJ1-2; 8 bases line up with TRBD1. Germline CDR1 reads LNHDA; CDR2 reads SQIVND (reference sequence). Germline trimming cut 6 bases from V and 7 bases from J; bases unmatched to any gene: 10. CDR3 size: 14 residues. CDR3 bases: TGTGCCAGTAGCCCAAGAGACAGGGGAGGTGGCTACACCTTC. Its protein product is CASSPRDRGGGYTF.

This clone has a single count. The V call is TRBV4-2, the J call TRBJ2-1; 16 bases line up with TRBD2. The CDR3 has 17 residues. V lost 5 bases, J lost 7 bases, and 8 bases stayed unmatched. The germline gives CDR1 LGHNA, CDR2 YNFKEQ. CDR3 region: CASSRGLAGGTLNEQFF. The CDR3 bases are TGTGCCAGCAGCAGGGGACTAGCGGGAGGGACTCTGAATGAGCAGTTCTTC.

The chain links TRBV28 to TRBJ2-1; 8 nucleotides line up with TRBD2. This CDR3 has 16 residues. V was clipped by 1 base and J by 10 bases; unmatched bases: 12. Germline V gene data show CDR1 as MDHEN and CDR2 as SYDVKM. The CDR3 region is CASSLLVSGVFSEQFF. CDR3 nucleotides: TGTGCCAGCAGTTTATTGGTTAGCGGGGTATTTTCCGAGCAGTTCTTC.

V usage is TRBV5-6 and J usage is TRBJ1-1; D is perhaps TRBD1 (5 bases). This CDR3 is 13 amino acids long. Deletions cut 3 bases from V and 7 bases from J, with 13 bases between. Germline V lookup: CDR1 SGHDT, CDR2 YYEEEE. For the CDR3, the DNA is TGTGCCAGCAGCTCTGGCTACGGGGGTGAAGCTTTCTTT. It encodes CASSSGYGGEAFF.

The chain employs TRBV7-2 and TRBJ1-1; D unclear. The CDR3 consists of 13 residues. CDR1 and CDR2 from the germline V gene are SGHTA and FQGNSA. With 4 bases removed from V and 8 bases from J, the gap between germline ends came to 14 bases. CDR3 protein: CASSSRYKQEAFF. In nucleotides, the CDR3 is TGTGCCAGCAGCTCCCGATATAAGCAAGAAGCTTTCTTT.

The chain uses TRBV19 and TRBJ2-7; TRBD1 matches 10 bases. The V segment lost 8 bases and the J segment 1 base; nucleotides outside the gene matches: 2. CDR3 size: 13 residues. Looked up from germline, CDR1 is LNHDA and CDR2 is SQIVND (reference sequence). Here the CDR3 DNA reads TGTGCCAGTTCGGACAGGGGGTCCTACGAGCAGTACTTC. Translated, it gives CASSDRGSYEQYF.

This sequence joins TRBV19 and TRBJ1-3, with a weak D call TRBD1 (6 bases). V was clipped by 7 bases and J by 0 bases, with 10 bases between them. This CDR3 spans 14 amino acids. The germline CDR1 and CDR2 sequences are LNHDA and SQIVND (reference sequence). The CDR3 here is CASTRGDSGNTIYF. In DNA, the CDR3 is TGTGCCAGTACCAGGGGCGACTCTGGAAACACCATATATTTT.

The CDR3 DNA is TGTGCCAGCAGCTCCTTAGGGGGAAACACCGGGGAGCTGTTTTTT. It is translated as CASSSLGGNTGELFF. V is TRBV7-9 and J is TRBJ2-2; the D gene is possibly TRBD1 (6 bases). This CDR3 comprises 15 residues. From germline, CDR1 is SEHNR and CDR2 FQNEAQ (reference sequence). The ends were cut back, 4 bases at V and 2 bases at J, with 11 bases in the middle. The full variable domain, completed using reference TRBV7-9 and TRBJ2-2, is DTGVSQNPRHKITKRGQNVTFRCDPISEHNRLYWYRQTLGQGPEFLTYFQNEAQLEKSRLLSDRFSAERPKGSFSTLEIQRTEQGDSAMYLCASSSLGGNTGELFFGEGSRLTVL.

The chain has TRBV19 and TRBJ1-5, with D uncertain. Looked up from germline, CDR1 is LNHDA and CDR2 is SQIVND (reference sequence). V lost 3 bases and J lost 2, with 8 bases in between. The CDR3 covers 14 residues. CDR3 protein: CASSISHGNQPQHF. In DNA form, the CDR3 reads TGTGCCAGTAGTATCTCACATGGCAATCAGCCCCAGCATTTT.